What follows is one T cell receptor (beta chain) and its context. The data were taken from a study of T-cell reconstitution after alpha-beta-depleted transplantation in children. Unique molecular identifiers were incorporated during preparation of the TCRbeta library. Each CDR3 protein gets one entry after TCRdb re-called the PCR reads with MiXCR. The data show approximately 490,000 distinct CDR3 sequences, approximately 12% seen once. The V gene's germline CDR1 is LGHDT and CDR2 YNNKEL (reference sequence). The CDR3 consists of 12 residues. Deletions cut 3 bases from V and 5 bases from J, with 5 bases between.

The TCR sequence derives from a human donor who donated a stem cell graft to a child with combined immunodeficiency. This sequence joins TRBV3-1 and TRBJ1-3; unclear D gene. The starting material was PBMCs from the stem cell graft donor, obtained from the stem cell graft. The CDR3 DNA is TGTGCCAGCAGCCAGGGAAGAAACACCATATATTTT. It translates to CASSQGRNTIYF.